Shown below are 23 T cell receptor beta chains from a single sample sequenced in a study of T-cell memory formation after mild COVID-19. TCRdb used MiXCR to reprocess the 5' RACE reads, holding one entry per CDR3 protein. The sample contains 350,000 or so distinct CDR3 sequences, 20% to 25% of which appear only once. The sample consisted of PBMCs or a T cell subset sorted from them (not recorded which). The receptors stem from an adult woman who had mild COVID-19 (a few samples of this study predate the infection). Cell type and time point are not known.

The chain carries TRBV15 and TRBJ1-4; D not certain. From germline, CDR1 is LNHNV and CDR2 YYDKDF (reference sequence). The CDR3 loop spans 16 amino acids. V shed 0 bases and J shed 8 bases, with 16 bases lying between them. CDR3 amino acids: CATSRDSVGFGEKLFF. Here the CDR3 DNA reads TGTGCCACCAGCAGAGATTCCGTAGGGTTTGGAGAAAAACTGTTTTTT.

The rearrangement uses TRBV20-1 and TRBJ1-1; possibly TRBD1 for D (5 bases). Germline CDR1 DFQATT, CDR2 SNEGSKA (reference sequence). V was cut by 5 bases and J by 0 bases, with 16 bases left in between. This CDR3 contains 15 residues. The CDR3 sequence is CSASRGRRMNTEAFF. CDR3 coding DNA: TGCAGTGCTTCGAGGGGCAGAAGAATGAACACTGAAGCTTTCTTT.

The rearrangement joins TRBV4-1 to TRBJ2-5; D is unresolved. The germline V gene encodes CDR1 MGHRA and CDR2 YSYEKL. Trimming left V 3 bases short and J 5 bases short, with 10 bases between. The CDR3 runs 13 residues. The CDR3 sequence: CASSQAFLETQYF. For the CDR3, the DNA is TGCGCCAGCAGCCAGGCCTTCTTGGAGACCCAGTACTTC.

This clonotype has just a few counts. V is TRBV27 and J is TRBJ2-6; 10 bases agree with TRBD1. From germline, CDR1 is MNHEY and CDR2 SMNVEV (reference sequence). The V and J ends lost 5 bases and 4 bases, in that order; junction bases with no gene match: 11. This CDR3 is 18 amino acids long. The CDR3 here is CASSRSGTGASGANVLTF. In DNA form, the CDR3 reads TGTGCCAGCAGTCGATCCGGGACAGGGGCATCCGGGGCCAACGTCCTGACTTTC.

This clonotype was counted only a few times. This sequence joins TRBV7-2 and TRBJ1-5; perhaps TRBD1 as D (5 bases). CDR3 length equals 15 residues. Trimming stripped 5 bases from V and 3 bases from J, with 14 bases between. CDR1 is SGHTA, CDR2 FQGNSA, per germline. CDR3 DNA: TGTGCCAGCAGCAATCAGGGTGTGGCCAATCAGCCCCAGCATTTT. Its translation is CASSNQGVANQPQHF.

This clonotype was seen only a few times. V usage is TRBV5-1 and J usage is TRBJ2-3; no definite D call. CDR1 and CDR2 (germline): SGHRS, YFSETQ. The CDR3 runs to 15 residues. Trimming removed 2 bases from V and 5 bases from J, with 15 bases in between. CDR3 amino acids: CASSFRHTMVDTQYF. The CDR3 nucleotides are TGCGCCAGCAGCTTCCGTCATACTATGGTAGATACGCAGTATTTT. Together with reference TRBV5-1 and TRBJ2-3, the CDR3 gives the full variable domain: KAGVTQTPRYLIKTRGQQVTLSCSPISGHRSVSWYQQTPGQGLQFLFEYFSETQRNKGNFPGRFSGRQFSNSRSEMNVSTLELGDSALYLCASSFRHTMVDTQYFGPGTRLTVL.

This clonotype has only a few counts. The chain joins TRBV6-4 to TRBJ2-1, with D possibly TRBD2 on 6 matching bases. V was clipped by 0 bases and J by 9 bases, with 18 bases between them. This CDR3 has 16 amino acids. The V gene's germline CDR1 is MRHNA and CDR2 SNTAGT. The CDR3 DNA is TGTGCCAGCAGTGACTCGAATCCGCCCCTCGGGGGTGAGCAGTTCTTC. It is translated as CASSDSNPPLGGEQFF.

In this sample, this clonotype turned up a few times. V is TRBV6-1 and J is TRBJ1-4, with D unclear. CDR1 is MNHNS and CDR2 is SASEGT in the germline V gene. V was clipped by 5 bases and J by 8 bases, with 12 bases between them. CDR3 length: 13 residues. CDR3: CASSRQEREKLFF. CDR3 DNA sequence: TGTGCCAGCAGTCGCCAGGAGAGAGAAAAACTGTTTTTT.

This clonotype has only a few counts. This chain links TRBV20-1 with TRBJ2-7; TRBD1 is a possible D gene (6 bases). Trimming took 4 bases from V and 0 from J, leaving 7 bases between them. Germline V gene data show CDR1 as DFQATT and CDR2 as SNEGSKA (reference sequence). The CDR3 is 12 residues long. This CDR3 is CSANRDSYEQYF. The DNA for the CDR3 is TGCAGTGCTAACAGGGACTCCTACGAGCAGTACTTC.

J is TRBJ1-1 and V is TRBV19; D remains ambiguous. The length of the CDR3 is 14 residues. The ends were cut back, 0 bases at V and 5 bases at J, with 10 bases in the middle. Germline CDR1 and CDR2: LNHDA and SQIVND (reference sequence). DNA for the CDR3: TGTGCCAGTAGTATAGAGGGAAGGTGGACTGAAGCTTTCTTT. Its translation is CASSIEGRWTEAFF.

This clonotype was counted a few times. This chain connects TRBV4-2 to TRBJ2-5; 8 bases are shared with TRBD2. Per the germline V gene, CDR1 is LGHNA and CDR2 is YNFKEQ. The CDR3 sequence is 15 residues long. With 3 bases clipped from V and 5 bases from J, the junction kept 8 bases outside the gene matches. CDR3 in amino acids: CASSHRRTSLETQYF. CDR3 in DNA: TGTGCCAGCAGCCACCGCCGGACTAGCTTGGAGACCCAGTACTTC.

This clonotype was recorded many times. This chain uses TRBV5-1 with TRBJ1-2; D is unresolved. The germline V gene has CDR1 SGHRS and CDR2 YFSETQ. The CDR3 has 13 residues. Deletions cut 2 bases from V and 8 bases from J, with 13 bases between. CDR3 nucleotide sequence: TGCGCCAGCAGCTTTCGAGGAATGCACGGCTACACCTTC. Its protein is CASSFRGMHGYTF.

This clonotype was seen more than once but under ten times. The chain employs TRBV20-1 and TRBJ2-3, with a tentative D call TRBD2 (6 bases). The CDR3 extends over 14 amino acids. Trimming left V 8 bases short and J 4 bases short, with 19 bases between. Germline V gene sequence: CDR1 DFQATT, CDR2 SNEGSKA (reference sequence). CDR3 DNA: TGCAGTCAACTCCGGGACTTTGGGCCAGATACGCAGTATTTT. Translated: CSQLRDFGPDTQYF.

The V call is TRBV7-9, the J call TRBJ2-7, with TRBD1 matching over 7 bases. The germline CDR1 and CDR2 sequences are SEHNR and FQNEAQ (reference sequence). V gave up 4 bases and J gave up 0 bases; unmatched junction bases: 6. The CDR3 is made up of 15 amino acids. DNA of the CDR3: TGTGCCAGCAGCTCAACAGGGGACCCCTCCTACGAGCAGTACTTC. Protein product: CASSSTGDPSYEQYF. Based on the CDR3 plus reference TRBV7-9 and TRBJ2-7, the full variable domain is DTGVSQNPRHKITKRGQNVTFRCDPISEHNRLYWYRQTLGQGPEFLTYFQNEAQLEKSRLLSDRFSAERPKGSFSTLEIQRTEQGDSAMYLCASSSTGDPSYEQYFGPGTRLTVT.

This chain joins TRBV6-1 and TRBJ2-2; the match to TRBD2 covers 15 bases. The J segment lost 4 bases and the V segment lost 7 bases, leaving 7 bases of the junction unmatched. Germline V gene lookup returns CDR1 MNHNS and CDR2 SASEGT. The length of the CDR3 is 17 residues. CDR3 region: CASTGLAGGPVTGELFF. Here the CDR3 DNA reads TGTGCCAGCACCGGACTAGCGGGAGGGCCTGTCACCGGGGAGCTGTTTTTT.

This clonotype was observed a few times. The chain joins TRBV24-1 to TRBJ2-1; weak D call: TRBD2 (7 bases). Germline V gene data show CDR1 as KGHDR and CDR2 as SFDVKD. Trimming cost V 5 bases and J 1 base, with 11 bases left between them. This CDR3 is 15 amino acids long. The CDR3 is CATSGGGGSYNEQFF. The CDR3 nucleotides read TGTGCCACCAGTGGGGGAGGGGGATCCTACAATGAGCAGTTCTTC.

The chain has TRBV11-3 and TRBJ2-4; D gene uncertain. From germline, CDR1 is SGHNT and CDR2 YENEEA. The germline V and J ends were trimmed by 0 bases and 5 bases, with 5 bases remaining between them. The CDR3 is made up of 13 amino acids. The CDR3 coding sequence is TGTGCCAGCAGCTTAGATAGGCAAAACATTCAGTACTTC. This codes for CASSLDRQNIQYF.

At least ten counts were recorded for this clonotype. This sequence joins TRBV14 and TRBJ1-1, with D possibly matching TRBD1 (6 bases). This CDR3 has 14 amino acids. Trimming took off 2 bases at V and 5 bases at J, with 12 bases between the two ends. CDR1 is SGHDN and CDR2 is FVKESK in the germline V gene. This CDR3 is CASSQRGGQTEAFF. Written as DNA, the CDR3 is TGTGCCAGCAGCCAACGGGGGGGGCAAACTGAAGCTTTCTTT.

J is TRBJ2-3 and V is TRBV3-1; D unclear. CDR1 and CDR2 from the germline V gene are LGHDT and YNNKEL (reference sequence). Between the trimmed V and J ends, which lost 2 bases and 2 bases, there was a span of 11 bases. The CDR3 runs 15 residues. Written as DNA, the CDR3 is TGTGCCAGCAGCCAACGCAAGCTTTACACAGATACGCAGTATTTT. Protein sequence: CASSQRKLYTDTQYF.

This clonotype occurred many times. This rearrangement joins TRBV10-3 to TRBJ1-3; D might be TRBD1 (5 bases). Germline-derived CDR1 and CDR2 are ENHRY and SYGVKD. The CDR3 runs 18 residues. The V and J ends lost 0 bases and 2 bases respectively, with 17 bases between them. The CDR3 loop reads CAISESIGTPRTGNTIYF. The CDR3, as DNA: TGTGCCATCAGTGAGTCGATAGGGACGCCGAGGACTGGAAACACCATATATTTT.

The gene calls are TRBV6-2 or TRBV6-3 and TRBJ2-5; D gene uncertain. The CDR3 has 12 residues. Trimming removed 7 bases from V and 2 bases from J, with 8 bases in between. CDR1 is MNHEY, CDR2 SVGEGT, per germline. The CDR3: CASTTLQETQYF. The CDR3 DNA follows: TGTGCCAGCACAACTTTACAAGAGACCCAGTACTTC.

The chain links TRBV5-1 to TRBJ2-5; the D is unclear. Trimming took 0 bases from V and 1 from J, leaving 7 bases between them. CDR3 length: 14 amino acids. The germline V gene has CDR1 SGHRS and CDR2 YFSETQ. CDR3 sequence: CASSLDSLQETQYF. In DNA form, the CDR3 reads TGCGCCAGCAGCTTGGACAGCCTCCAAGAGACCCAGTACTTC.

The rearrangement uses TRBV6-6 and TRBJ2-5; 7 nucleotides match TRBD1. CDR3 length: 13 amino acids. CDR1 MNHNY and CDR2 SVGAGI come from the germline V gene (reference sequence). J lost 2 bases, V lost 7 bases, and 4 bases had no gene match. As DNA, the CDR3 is TGTGCCAGCAACGACAGGGTTCAAGAGACCCAGTACTTC. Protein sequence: CASNDRVQETQYF.